This T cell receptor (beta chain) stems from a study of blood T cell repertoires in COVID-19. TCRdb's table, derived via immunoSEQ multiplex PCR, lists solely in-frame clones and lacks some. The profile shows about 300,000 clones, 80% to 95% of them singletons. The CDR3 loop spans 16 amino acids. J gave up 4 bases and V 0 bases, and 6 bases lay outside the gene matches. Germline V lookup: CDR1 SGHRS, CDR2 YFSETQ. The clonotype comes from a woman aged 30 to 39 with COVID-19, enrolled during active disease. The chain links TRBV5-1 to TRBJ2-7, with 11 bases aligning to TRBD2. Sequencing used peripheral blood. The CDR3 DNA reads TGCGCCAGCAGCTTGGGGCATCGGACTAGCGGGTACGAGCAGTACTTC. Translated, it gives CASSLGHRTSGYEQYF.